The sequence of this T cell receptor beta chain was determined in a study of blood T cell repertoires in COVID-19 (dated by TCRdb to between 2020 and 2021). About the full investigation: The collaborator samples originated in the United States, Italy and Spain and spanned the acute and convalescent phases of COVID-19. The prospective study material was composed of cDNA or gDNA derived from T cells, B-cell-depleted T cells, or PBMCs. The dataset comprised deeply sampled blood TCRbeta repertoires from subjects exposed to, actively infected with, or recovered from COVID-19. The repertoires were released in a freely available public database intended as a resource for research on the immune response to SARS-CoV-2. Samples came from the ongoing ImmuneRACE study (first 160 participants) plus 1,254 subjects from 6 global collaborators. A de-identified subject ID, COVID-19 status, age in years and sex were almost always included in the sample metadata. Where available, HLA class I and class II types were taken from metadata supplied by the sample provider and were not determined by assay-based typing.

The immunoSEQ Assay, a bias-controlled multiplex PCR, was used to amplify TCRbeta CDR3 regions from genomic DNA. The authors' analysis ran thus. The number of nucleated cells in each sample was estimated from the amplification of reference gene primers within the assay. Sequence reads were collapsed and filtered to measure the absolute abundance of every unique TCRbeta CDR3 rearrangement. For each sample, productive Simpson clonality was calculated by taking the square root of Simpson's diversity index across productive rearrangements. What TCRdb holds here is the immuneACCESS table cut down to in-frame rearrangements. Part of the clones is not present; checked against another copy, under half of the missing clones reflect an unresolved V gene, and the others are unexplained. Clone size and the V and J calls come from that table; the DNA yielded D and trimming. In this sample the table shows just under 40,000 clones, 75% to 90% of which occur a single time. The ten largest make up 20% to 30% of the sample.

CDR1 WSHSY and CDR2 SAAADI were looked up in the germline V gene. The trim is 1 base for V and 4 bases for J, with a gap of 10 bases between the germline ends. From the cysteine up to the phenylalanine, the CDR3 has a length of 14 residues. Left in the record is the CDR3 DNA by itself, 42 bases read in frame from the first base. The investigation overall reported the following: Clinical and demographic metadata were provided uncurated, with the amount varying by source and participant.

Whole blood was collected in K2EDTA tubes by collaborating institutions according to the institutions' own protocols. Collaborator samples were shipped for TCRbeta analysis as frozen whole blood, isolated PBMCs, or DNA extracted from either sample type. On this clone itself: What this receptor recognizes is not known. No base quality values were provided; no much bigger clone lies one nucleotide off.

This receptor was taken from a man in his forties or fifties with active or convalescent COVID-19. The source material was peripheral blood. Recombination connected TRBV10-2 to TRBJ1-1, with the D gene not clear enough to name. The CDR3 protein sequence reads: CASSEWQVGTEAFF. The DNA reads as follows: TGCGCCAGCAGTGAGTGGCAGGTGGGCACTGAAGCTTTCTTT.